Ten or more counts support the clone carrying this T cell receptor beta chain. RNA transcripts gave rise to amplified TCR beta CDR3 regions. The primer set for the first-round RT-PCR of the TCR CDR3 was HTBI. Each CDR3 protein gets one entry after TCRdb re-called the multiplex PCR reads with MiXCR. The sample shows approximately 740,000 distinct CDR3 sequences, approximately 15% of them seen only once. This sample was taken from a study of T cells in Graves' hyperthyroidism and ophthalmopathy. The sequence came from a woman under 30 with Graves' hyperthyroidism. The material sequenced was blood.

The CDR3 is CASSRAASGANVLTF. CDR3 in DNA: TGTGCCAGCAGTCGCGCAGCCTCTGGGGCCAACGTCCTGACTTTC. The rearrangement links TRBV2 to TRBJ2-6, with D hard to call. The CDR3 extends over 15 amino acids. Germline CDR1 and CDR2: SNHLY and FYNNEI. Trimming cost V 5 bases and J 0 bases, with 8 bases left between them.